These T cell receptor beta chains were read from a single sample in a study of Graves' ophthalmopathy and Graves' hyperthyroidism. One entry per CDR3 protein results from TCRdb running MiXCR on the multiplex PCR reads. Found here are approximately 160,000 distinct CDR3 sequences, less than 45% of them singletons; the top ten hold 4.5% to 6%. Specimen: peripheral blood. The origin of the receptors is a woman aged 40-49 years with Graves' ophthalmopathy. Each CDR3 is given with its conserved first and last residue.

j_call v_call cdr3_aa
TRBJ2-7 TRBV9 CASSPQGNLGREQYF
TRBJ2-7 TRBV27 CASSPLAGGPDEQYF
TRBJ2-7 TRBV15 CATSRDQGASTYEQYF
TRBJ2-2 TRBV30 CAWRPTKSGTNTGELFF
TRBJ1-2 TRBV7-9 CASSLAAGSYGYTF
TRBJ2-7 TRBV6-5 CASGKDRDFYEQYF
TRBJ2-5 TRBV7-2 CASSFPSGRLETQYF
TRBJ2-7 TRBV6-2/TRBV6-3 CASRWTSGGLYEQYF
TRBJ1-2 TRBV2 CASTLDRGQGYGYTF
TRBJ1-6 TRBV6-1 CATHVGTGTPDHNSPLHF
TRBJ2-5 TRBV28 CASTLGGSMKETQYF
TRBJ2-7 TRBV20-1 CSVIGLAGTLSYEQYF
TRBJ2-7 TRBV29-1 CSVAVLGYEQYF
TRBJ1-5 TRBV10-2 CASRGPNQPQHF
TRBJ1-5 TRBV10-3 CAISRQGNNQPQHF
TRBJ2-5 TRBV7-3 CASSLGSGKRETQYF